Listed here are 17 T cell receptor beta chains from one sample, sequenced in a study of cytotoxic CD8 clonotypes in ibrutinib-treated CLL. Method: immunoSEQ multiplex PCR; TCRdb's copy keeps in-frame clones and lacks some. Here the sample spans 150,000 to 250,000 clones, around 72% being singletons. The input for sequencing was PBMCs, taken after 24 months of ibrutinib treatment. The receptors stem from a human donor with chronic lymphocytic leukemia.

This rearrangement joins TRBV4-3 to TRBJ2-7, with 8 bases matching TRBD2. Trimming took 0 bases from V and 4 from J; bases not matched to a gene: 2. The germline V gene has CDR1 LGHNA and CDR2 YSLEER. The CDR3 extends over 14 amino acids. The CDR3 is CASSQDRGGYEQYF. DNA for the CDR3: TGCGCCAGCAGCCAAGACCGGGGGGGGTACGAGCAGTACTTC.

This clone was detected a few times. V gene TRBV6-1 combines with J gene TRBJ2-1; maybe TRBD2 (6 bases). This CDR3 has 15 amino acids. V was shortened by 5 bases and J by 5 bases, with 16 bases between the two germline ends. Looked up from germline, CDR1 is MNHNS and CDR2 is SASEGT. The CDR3 protein is CASSSSVGSHNEQFF. CDR3 in DNA: TGTGCCAGCAGTTCTAGCGTTGGGTCTCACAATGAGCAGTTCTTC.

This clone was seen a few times. The chain employs TRBV18 and TRBJ1-5; D remains ambiguous. CDR3 length: 16 amino acids. Germline CDR1 and CDR2: KGHSH and LQKENI. Trimming pared 1 base from V and 3 bases from J, leaving 13 bases between. CDR3 coding DNA: TGTGCCAGCTCACCACTAAATTCGGGTAACAATCAGCCCCAGCATTTT. Its translation: CASSPLNSGNNQPQHF.

This clone was seen a single time. V gene TRBV6-6 combines with J gene TRBJ2-5, with D uncertain. CDR1 MNHNY and CDR2 SVGAGI come from the germline V gene (reference sequence). The CDR3 is 12 amino acids. The V end was cut by 1 base, the J end by 4 bases, with 4 bases between. CDR3 amino acids: CASSYFGETQYF. The CDR3 nucleotides read TGTGCCAGCAGTTACTTTGGAGAGACCCAGTACTTC.

This clone was seen a handful of times. J is TRBJ1-1 and V is TRBV30, with 7 bases matching TRBD1. Germline assignment: CDR1 GTSNPN and CDR2 SVGIG (reference sequence). This CDR3 region has 14 residues. The V gene end was trimmed by 1 base and the J gene end by 4 bases; junction bases not matched to a gene: 6. The CDR3 nucleotides are TGTGCCTGGAGTGCCCCAGGGGGGGTCACTGAAGCTTTCTTT. Its protein product is CAWSAPGGVTEAFF. The full variable domain, with the rest looked up from reference TRBV30 and TRBJ1-1, is SQTIHQWPATLVQPVGSPLSLECTVEGTSNPNLYWYRQAAGRGLQLLFYSVGIGQISSEVPQNLSASRPQDRQFILSSKKLLLSDSGFYLCAWSAPGGVTEAFFGQGTRLTVV.

The rearrangement links TRBV28 to TRBJ2-2, with TRBD2 matching 15 bases. This CDR3 spans 20 amino acids. The V segment lost 6 bases and the J segment 8 bases; nucleotides outside the gene matches: 19. Germline CDR1 and CDR2: MDHEN and SYDVKM. In DNA form, the CDR3 reads TGTGCCAGCAGAGATTGGGCAGGACCCGGGACTAGCGGGAGGAAGGGGGAGCTGTTTTTT. Its translation is CASRDWAGPGTSGRKGELFF.

This clone turned up a few times. The sample has other DNA sequences that encode this CDR3 too. The chain uses TRBV6-1 and TRBJ1-4; D might be TRBD1 (6 bases). CDR1 is MNHNS, CDR2 SASEGT, per germline. Trimming took 8 bases from V and 4 from J, leaving 11 bases between them. The CDR3 is 13 residues long. DNA for the CDR3: TGTGCCAGCCACAGGGCATTTAATGAAAAACTGTTTTTT. It encodes CASHRAFNEKLFF.

The chain couples TRBV6-6 to TRBJ2-7; D perhaps matches TRBD2 (6 bases). CDR3 length: 13 residues. Trimming removed 2 bases at V and 7 bases at J, with 12 bases between. CDR1 MNHNY and CDR2 SVGAGI come from the germline V gene (reference sequence). CDR3 bases: TGTGCCAGCAGTTACGGGGCGGGAAGGGAGCAGTACTTC. Translated, it gives CASSYGAGREQYF.

This sequence joins TRBV5-6 and TRBJ2-7, with TRBD1 matching over 9 bases. V shed 4 bases and J 4 bases; nucleotides not matched to a gene: 6. CDR1 is SGHDT, CDR2 YYEEEE, per germline. The CDR3 extends over 14 amino acids. The DNA of the CDR3 is TGTGCCAGCAGCGGCCGGGACAGGGTGTACGAGCAGTACTTC. Residues: CASSGRDRVYEQYF.

This sequence joins TRBV9 and TRBJ1-1; 7 nucleotides line up with TRBD1. V shed 2 bases and J 3 bases; nucleotides not matched to a gene: 7. CDR3 length: 15 residues. The germline V gene encodes CDR1 SGDLS and CDR2 YYNGEE. The CDR3 DNA sequence: TGTGCCAGCAGCGTCGAGACAGGGAGGTACACTGAAGCTTTCTTT. Its protein product is CASSVETGRYTEAFF.

J is TRBJ2-1 and V is TRBV2; D unresolved. CDR3 length: 13 amino acids. Germline CDR1 is SNHLY and CDR2 is FYNNEI. V gave up 5 bases and J gave up 8 bases, with 13 bases separating them. The CDR3 spells CASSRTLDYEQFF. CDR3 DNA: TGTGCCAGCAGTCGGACCCTCGATTATGAGCAGTTCTTC.

This clone appeared a few times. V gene TRBV25-1 combines with J gene TRBJ2-2; the D gene is possibly TRBD1 (5 bases). From germline, CDR1 is MGHDK and CDR2 SYGVNS. The CDR3 runs 16 residues. With 0 bases removed from V and 5 bases from J, the gap between germline ends came to 13 bases. As DNA, the CDR3 is TGTGCCAGCAGTGAATATGGCAGGGCGGATACCGGGGAGCTGTTTTTT. It yields the protein CASSEYGRADTGELFF.

The chain employs TRBV7-9 and TRBJ1-1; D might be TRBD1 (5 bases). Germline V lookup: CDR1 SEHNR, CDR2 FQNEAQ (reference sequence). The length of the CDR3 is 16 residues. V was clipped by 5 bases and J by 3 bases, with 19 bases between them. This CDR3 is CASSPPDKGSDTEAFF. DNA of the CDR3: TGTGCCAGCAGCCCCCCGGACAAGGGGTCGGACACTGAAGCTTTCTTT. Full variable domain (remainder filled in from reference TRBV7-9 and TRBJ1-1): DTGVSQNPRHKITKRGQNVTFRCDPISEHNRLYWYRQTLGQGPEFLTYFQNEAQLEKSRLLSDRFSAERPKGSFSTLEIQRTEQGDSAMYLCASSPPDKGSDTEAFFGQGTRLTVV.

V gene TRBV5-1 combines with J gene TRBJ2-1; 13 nucleotides match TRBD2. CDR1 and CDR2 (germline): SGHRS, YFSETQ. The CDR3 is 16 amino acids. J gave up 6 bases and V 5 bases, and 8 bases lay outside the gene matches. The chain's CDR3 is CASRTSGRARLNEQFF. The CDR3 DNA sequence: TGCGCCAGCAGAACTAGCGGGAGGGCCAGACTCAATGAGCAGTTCTTC.

The J gene is TRBJ1-2, the V gene TRBV15; 7 positions match TRBD1. CDR1 and CDR2 from the germline V gene are LNHNV and YYDKDF (reference sequence). The CDR3 is 15 residues long. Trimming took 4 bases from V and 5 from J; bases not matched to a gene: 10. CDR3 sequence reads: CATSTGGQTTYGYTF. In DNA, the CDR3 is TGTGCCACCAGCACAGGGGGACAGACGACGTATGGCTACACCTTC.

The V gene is TRBV27, the J gene TRBJ2-7, with a weak D call TRBD1 (6 bases). V shed 3 bases and J shed 5 bases, with 14 bases lying between them. Germline CDR1 and CDR2: MNHEY and SMNVEV (reference sequence). The CDR3 has 14 amino acids. This chain's CDR3 is CASSFNEQGDEQYF. CDR3 in DNA: TGTGCCAGCAGTTTCAACGAACAGGGAGACGAGCAGTACTTC.

The chain is built from TRBV4-1 and TRBJ1-4; D ambiguous. CDR3 size: 14 residues. Germline loops: CDR1 MGHRA, CDR2 YSYEKL. Trimming shortened V by 0 bases and J by 3 bases, and 5 bases separated the two germline ends. The CDR3 DNA sequence: TGCGCCAGCAGCCAAGAGCACCCTAATGAAAAACTGTTTTTT. This sequence encodes CASSQEHPNEKLFF.